This T cell receptor (beta chain) came from a study of Graves' ophthalmopathy and Graves' hyperthyroidism. From RNA, the CDR3 regions of TCR beta chains were amplified and sequenced. The library came from an HTBI-primed first-round RT-PCR and a second-round multiplex PCR. MiXCR, run by TCRdb on the multiplex PCR reads, gives a single entry per CDR3 protein. The data hold some 160,000 distinct CDR3 sequences, with approximately 40% observed a single time. Clinicians made diagnoses from clinical symptoms, serum thyroxine, TRAb, thyroid ultrasound and orbital computed tomography. The study, taken as a whole, reports: Most thyroid clonotypes expanded beyond 0.001 frequency were also found in blood.

About this clonotype itself: Its antigen is still unknown.

Sequences were obtained from peripheral blood. The clonotype was recovered from a man aged 30-40 years with Graves' ophthalmopathy.

CDR3: CASSSRTTGFSNQPQHF. The CDR3 bases are TGTGCCAGCAGTTCCCGAACTACAGGGTTTAGCAATCAGCCCCAGCATTTT. The V gene is TRBV6-5, the J gene TRBJ1-5; TRBD1 might be the D (6 bases). Germline loops: CDR1 MNHEY, CDR2 SVGAGI. V was clipped by 4 bases and J by 0 bases, with 16 bases between them. There are 17 residues in the CDR3.